This note documents a single TCR beta chain sequence. Its antigen is not known. Exclusion followed for patients with uncontrolled infection, other autoimmune disease, pregnancy or lactation. The data stem from a study of T cells in Graves' hyperthyroidism and ophthalmopathy. Trimming removed 11 bases at V and 8 bases at J, with 15 bases between. Germline V gene lookup returns CDR1 LNHDA and CDR2 SQIVND (reference sequence). The CDR3 is made up of 11 amino acids. Researchers took RNA transcripts and amplified the TCR beta CDR3 regions from them. First-round RT-PCR targeting the TCR CDR3 was performed with the HTBI primer set. TCRdb re-derived calls from the multiplex PCR reads in MiXCR, one entry per CDR3 protein. The sample holds a few hundred thousand distinct CDR3 sequences, 46% seen once. General study findings and limits: Using 13 V-J features, a model discriminated ophthalmopathy from stable hyperthyroidism.

The rearrangement joins TRBV19 to TRBJ1-2; D gene uncertain. Sequencing used peripheral blood or thyroid tissue (not recorded which). The origin of this receptor is an adult woman with Graves' disease, either hyperthyroidism or ophthalmopathy (not recorded which). The CDR3 DNA follows: TGTGCCGCTCGGACGGCCCTGGGCTACACCTTC. Amino acid sequence: CAARTALGYTF.